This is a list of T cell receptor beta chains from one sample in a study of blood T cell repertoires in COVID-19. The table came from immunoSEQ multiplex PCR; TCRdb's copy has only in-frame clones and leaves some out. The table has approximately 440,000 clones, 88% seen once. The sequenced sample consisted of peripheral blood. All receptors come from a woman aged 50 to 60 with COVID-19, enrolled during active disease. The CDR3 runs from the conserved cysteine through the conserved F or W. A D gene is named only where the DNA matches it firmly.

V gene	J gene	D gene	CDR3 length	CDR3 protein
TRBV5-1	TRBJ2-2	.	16	CASSFSFGVNTGELFF
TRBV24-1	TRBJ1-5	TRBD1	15	CATSQPDRGNQPQHF
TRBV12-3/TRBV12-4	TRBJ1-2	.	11	CASSFIGTMAF
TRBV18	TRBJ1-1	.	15	CASSPSRGGGTEAFF
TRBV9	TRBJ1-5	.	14	CASSGGDSNQPQHF
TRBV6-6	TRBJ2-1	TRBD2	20	CASSLHYSGGSLSSYNEQFF
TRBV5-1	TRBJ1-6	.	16	CASSPRRSSYNSPLHF
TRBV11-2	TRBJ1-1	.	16	CASSSPPRVGNTEAFF
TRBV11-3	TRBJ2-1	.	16	CASSDRGGDPYNEQFF
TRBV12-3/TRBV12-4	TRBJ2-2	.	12	CASRPGSGELFF
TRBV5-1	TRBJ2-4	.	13	CASSLGTMDIQYF
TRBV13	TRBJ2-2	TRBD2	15	CASSLAGGITGELFF
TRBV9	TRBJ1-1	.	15	CASSPSLTANTEAFF
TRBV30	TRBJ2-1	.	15	CAWRQGISGNNEQFF
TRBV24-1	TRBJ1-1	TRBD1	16	CATINIPIRDRLAAFF
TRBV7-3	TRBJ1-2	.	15	CASSPAPDIFGGYTF
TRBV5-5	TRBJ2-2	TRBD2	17	CASSLSRSGGATGELFF